The clone carrying this TCR beta chain was seen many times. Antigen: not known. These data belong to a study of blood T cells in healthy people across ages. Germline lookup yields CDR1 SEHNR and CDR2 FQNEAQ (reference sequence). V gave up 5 bases and J gave up 6 bases; unmatched junction bases: 8. The CDR3 is made up of 15 amino acids. For every donor, a draw yielded roughly 10 milliliters of peripheral blood. Study conclusions and caveats: Strong correlation existed between TCR beta diversity and naive T cell percentage.

Together with a sample-barcoded 5' primer, a J-beta primer mix was included in a second PCR lasting about 7 to 11 cycles. TCRdb redid the calling of the 5' RACE reads with MiXCR, one entry per CDR3 protein. The sample holds under 2 million distinct CDR3 sequences, roughly 32% seen once. The gene calls are TRBV7-9 and TRBJ2-7, with TRBD1 identical over 12 bases. The sequence was obtained from a woman aged 30 to 39 in good health. Sequences were obtained from blood. CDR3 DNA sequence: TGTGCCAGCAGCCAGACCGGGACAGGGGGCGGCGAGCAGTACTTC. Its translation is CASSQTGTGGGEQYF.